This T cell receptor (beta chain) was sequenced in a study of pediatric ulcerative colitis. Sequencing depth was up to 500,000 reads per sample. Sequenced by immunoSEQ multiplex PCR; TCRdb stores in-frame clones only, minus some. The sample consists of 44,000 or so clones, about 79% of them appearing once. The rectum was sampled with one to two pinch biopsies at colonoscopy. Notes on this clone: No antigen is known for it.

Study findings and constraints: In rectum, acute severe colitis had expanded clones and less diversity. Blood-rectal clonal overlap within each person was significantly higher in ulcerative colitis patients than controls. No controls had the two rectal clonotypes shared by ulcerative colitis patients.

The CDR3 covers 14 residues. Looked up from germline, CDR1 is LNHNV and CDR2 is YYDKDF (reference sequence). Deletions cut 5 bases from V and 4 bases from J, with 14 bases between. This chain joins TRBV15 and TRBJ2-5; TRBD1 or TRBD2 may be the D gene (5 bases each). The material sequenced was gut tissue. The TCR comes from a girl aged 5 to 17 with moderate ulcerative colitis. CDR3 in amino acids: CATSGRGGGETQYF. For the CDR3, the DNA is TGTGCCACCAGCGGCCGTGGGGGTGGAGAGACCCAGTACTTC.